The text below deals with one T cell receptor beta chain. This entry is derived from a study of technical replicates of blood from a few donors. Germline-derived CDR1 and CDR2 are LGHNA and YNFKEQ. V dropped 0 bases and J dropped 0; count of bases not matched to a gene: 5. This CDR3 contains 16 residues. Some clones are missing from TCRdb's copy, which holds only in-frame ones; the method was immunoSEQ multiplex PCR. The repertoire holds more than 90,000 clones, with around 95% as singletons. This TCR was recovered from a human donor in good health. The chain links TRBV4-2 to TRBJ2-7, with 7 bases that match TRBD1. The sequenced material came from T cells isolated from PBMCs. The CDR3 reads CASSQEWGQSSYEQYF. The CDR3, as DNA: TGTGCCAGCAGCCAAGAGTGGGGACAGAGCTCCTACGAGCAGTACTTC.